This is a list of T cell receptor beta chains from one sample in a study of beta chain features in type 1 diabetes. Sequencing was performed with immunoSEQ multiplex PCR; in TCRdb, only in-frame clones are kept and a portion is missing. The sample includes about 470,000 clones, approximately 30% seen only once; the top ten take around 0.065%. Sequenced input: naive CD4+ T cells from blood. These receptors were collected from a man aged 18 to 29 in good health. The CDR3 runs from the conserved cysteine through the conserved F or W. The order of the fields is J gene, D gene, V gene, clone size, CDR3 protein, CDR3 DNA. A D gene is named only where the DNA matches it firmly. Clone size, where shown, is once, few, many, or a class for clones that have expanded.

TRBJ1-4	TRBD1	TRBV4-1	few	CASSQDRTGGNEKLFF	TGCGCCAGCAGCCAAGATCGTACAGGGGGTAATGAAAAACTGTTTTTT
TRBJ2-1	TRBD2	TRBV7-2	few	CASSPRRGGRTYNEQFF	TGTGCCAGCAGCCCACGGCGGGGCGGGAGGACCTACAATGAGCAGTTCTTC
TRBJ2-7	-	TRBV6-5	few	CASSYSSVQSYEQYF	TGTGCCAGCAGTTACTCTAGCGTGCAGTCCTACGAGCAGTACTTC
TRBJ2-1	-	TRBV29-1	few	CSTGLNYNEQFF	TGCAGCACGGGACTCAACTACAATGAGCAGTTCTTC
TRBJ1-1	-	TRBV7-9	few	CASSSWDDLNTEAFF	TGTGCCAGCAGCTCGTGGGATGACCTGAACACTGAAGCTTTCTTT
TRBJ2-5	-	TRBV7-8	-	CASSLAHAETQYF	TGTGCCAGCAGCTTAGCCCATGCCGAGACCCAGTACTTC
TRBJ2-1	TRBD2	TRBV5-6	-	CASSLGLAGSYNEQFF	TGTGCCAGCAGCTTAGGACTAGCGGGCTCCTACAATGAGCAGTTCTTC
TRBJ2-1	-	TRBV28	-	CASKSYNEQFF	TGTGCCAGCAAGTCCTACAATGAGCAGTTCTTC
TRBJ2-1	-	TRBV10-3	-	CAINGGSNNEQFF	TGTGCCATCAATGGTGGGAGTAACAATGAGCAGTTCTTC
TRBJ2-2	-	TRBV7-8	-	CASSLGTGELFF	TGTGCCAGCAGCTTAGGAACCGGGGAGCTGTTTTTT
TRBJ2-4	-	TRBV5-1	-	CASSLESSVYKNIQYF	TGCGCCAGCAGCTTGGAGAGTAGCGTGTACAAAAACATTCAGTACTTC
TRBJ2-2	-	TRBV7-2	-	CASSHQLGVTGELFF	TGTGCCAGCAGCCATCAACTTGGGGTCACCGGGGAGCTGTTTTTT
TRBJ2-1	TRBD1	TRBV29-1	-	CSVDRPRSYNEQFF	TGCAGCGTGGACAGGCCGCGCTCCTACAATGAGCAGTTCTTC
TRBJ2-7	TRBD2	TRBV9	-	CASSVEASGPSYEQYF	TGTGCCAGCAGCGTAGAGGCTAGCGGGCCTTCCTACGAGCAGTACTTC
TRBJ2-5	-	TRBV18	-	CASSPPGLQETQYF	TGTGCCAGCTCACCACCGGGCCTACAAGAGACCCAGTACTTC
TRBJ1-1	-	TRBV29-1	few	CSVTGRTVNTEAFF	TGCAGCGTTACGGGCAGGACAGTGAACACTGAAGCTTTCTTT
TRBJ1-3	-	TRBV29-1	-	CSAGSVGGNTIYF	TGCAGCGCCGGGTCGGTGGGTGGAAACACCATATATTTT
TRBJ2-5	-	TRBV10-1	-	CASSDGQAETQYF	TGCGCCAGCAGTGACGGTCAGGCAGAGACCCAGTACTTC
TRBJ2-2	TRBD2	TRBV9	-	CASRAPGTSGNTGELFF	TGTGCCAGCAGGGCACCCGGGACTAGCGGGAACACCGGGGAGCTGTTTTTT
TRBJ2-4	TRBD1	TRBV19	-	CASNTGGASNIQYF	TGTGCCAGTAACACAGGGGGCGCGTCGAACATTCAGTACTTC
TRBJ1-1	TRBD1	TRBV29-1	few	CSVERGRGGTEAFF	TGCAGCGTCGAAAGGGGCAGGGGGGGCACTGAAGCTTTCTTT
TRBJ2-1	-	TRBV19	few	CASRTTGLYNEQFF	TGTGCCAGTAGGACAACAGGGCTCTACAATGAGCAGTTCTTC
TRBJ2-7	-	TRBV6-6	-	CASSYSPYEQYF	TGTGCCAGCAGTTACTCCCCCTACGAGCAGTACTTC
TRBJ2-4	-	TRBV21-1	-	CASSKASTARGHIQYF	TGTGCCAGCAGCAAAGCGTCGACAGCTAGGGGACACATTCAGTACTTC
TRBJ1-4	TRBD1	TRBV7-9	-	CASSRQGRVEKLFF	TGTGCCAGCTCCAGACAGGGTAGAGTTGAAAAACTGTTTTTT
TRBJ2-2	-	TRBV7-9	few	CASTIGTSGELFF	TGTGCCAGCACCATAGGAACATCCGGGGAGCTGTTTTTT
TRBJ2-1	-	TRBV28	-	CASSLRGRGGFNEQFF	TGTGCCAGCAGTTTACGTGGCAGGGGGGGATTCAATGAGCAGTTCTTC
TRBJ2-1	-	TRBV7-2	-	CASSLGHTQVYNEQFF	TGTGCCAGCAGCTTAGGTCACACGCAGGTTTACAATGAGCAGTTCTTC
TRBJ2-5	TRBD1	TRBV29-1	-	CSVVRTGQETQYF	TGCAGCGTTGTTAGGACAGGGCAAGAGACCCAGTACTTC
TRBJ2-1	TRBD2	TRBV4-3	-	CASSQEIAGAGEQFF	TGCGCCAGCAGCCAAGAAATAGCGGGAGCCGGCGAGCAGTTCTTC
TRBJ1-1	-	TRBV18	few	CASSQGMNTEAFF	TGTGCCAGCTCACAGGGGATGAACACTGAAGCTTTCTTT
TRBJ2-7	-	TRBV29-1	few	CSVVLTDAYEQYF	TGCAGCGTTGTTCTGACAGACGCCTACGAGCAGTACTTC
TRBJ1-4	-	TRBV6-6	-	CASSPHRENEKLFF	TGTGCCAGCAGTCCTCACAGGGAAAACGAAAAACTGTTTTTT
TRBJ2-1	-	TRBV27	few	CASSLGMGSYNEQFF	TGTGCCAGCAGTTTGGGGATGGGCTCCTACAATGAGCAGTTCTTC
TRBJ1-1	-	TRBV7-9	-	CASSSSDAEAFF	TGTGCCAGCTCGAGTTCGGACGCTGAAGCTTTCTTT
TRBJ2-3	-	TRBV9	-	CASSSAGGTDTQYF	TGTGCCAGCAGTAGCGCAGGGGGGACAGATACGCAGTATTTT
TRBJ2-1	TRBD2	TRBV4-3	few	CASSQARGESYNEQFF	TGCGCCAGCAGCCAGGCTCGGGGGGAGTCCTACAATGAGCAGTTCTTC
TRBJ2-5	TRBD1	TRBV7-7	-	CASSQDRKETQYF	TGTGCTAGCAGCCAGGACAGGAAAGAGACCCAGTACTTC
TRBJ2-5	-	TRBV7-9	-	CASSHSAGRETQYF	TGTGCCAGCAGCCATTCGGCGGGTCGGGAGACCCAGTACTTC